A selection of T cell receptor beta chains follows, all from one sample in a study of blood T cells in healthy people across ages. MiXCR, applied by TCRdb to the 5' RACE reads, yields one record per CDR3 protein. The sample holds 700,000 to 850,000 distinct CDR3 sequences, approximately 53% seen once. The sequenced sample consisted of blood. The receptors shown here come from an older man in good health. The CDR3 runs from the conserved cysteine through the conserved F or W. A D gene is named only where the DNA matches it firmly. Part of the rows lack a size; the others show once, few, many or a class for expanded clones.

size: -
J: TRBJ1-1
V: TRBV5-1
D: TRBD1
DNA: TGTGCCAGCAGCGACCCGGGACAGGGGGACACTGAAGCTTTCTTT
CDR3: CASSDPGQGDTEAFF

size: -
J: TRBJ2-5
V: TRBV2
D: TRBD2
DNA: TGTGCCAGCACCCGCGGGGGAGAGACCCAGTACTTC
CDR3: CASTRGGETQYF

size: few
J: TRBJ2-3
V: TRBV7-3
D: TRBD2
DNA: TGTGCCAGCAGCTTACAAGGGACTAGCCTAACAGATACGCAGTATTTT
CDR3: CASSLQGTSLTDTQYF

size: -
J: TRBJ2-5
V: TRBV20-1
D: -
DNA: TGCAGTGCGGAACCTAGGAACCAAGAGACCCAGTACTTC
CDR3: CSAEPRNQETQYF

size: -
J: TRBJ2-3
V: TRBV7-2
D: TRBD2
DNA: TGTGCCAGCAGCTTAAGGGTATCCCTGGACGCTAGCGGGAGAACAGATACGCAGTATTTT
CDR3: CASSLRVSLDASGRTDTQYF

size: -
J: TRBJ1-5
V: TRBV7-2
D: -
DNA: TGTGCCAGCAGCTTAGAAGGGGGGGCGTATCTGCCCCAGCATTTT
CDR3: CASSLEGGAYLPQHF

size: few
J: TRBJ2-7
V: TRBV29-1
D: -
DNA: TGCAGCGTGCGGCCCGGCGGGTACGAGCAGTACTTC
CDR3: CSVRPGGYEQYF

size: many
J: TRBJ2-7
V: TRBV18
D: -
DNA: TGTGCCAGCTCGAGGGTTGAGGGCCGGGAGCAGTACTTC
CDR3: CASSRVEGREQYF

size: -
J: TRBJ2-1
V: TRBV29-1
D: -
DNA: TGCAGCGTTGTCGATTGGGGGCTCGGTGAGCAGTTCTTC
CDR3: CSVVDWGLGEQFF

size: -
J: TRBJ2-5
V: TRBV2
D: -
DNA: TGTGCCAGCAGTGACAGAGGGACCTACAATGAGCAGTACTTC
CDR3: CASSDRGTYNEQYF

size: few
J: TRBJ1-1
V: TRBV6-5
D: -
DNA: TGTGCCAGCAGTCCCGGACGAACTGAAGCTTTCTTT
CDR3: CASSPGRTEAFF

size: few
J: TRBJ2-7
V: TRBV7-2
D: -
DNA: TGTGCCAGCAGCTTAGCCGCGAGTCGGGGCGAGCAGTACTTC
CDR3: CASSLAASRGEQYF

size: once
J: TRBJ1-6
V: TRBV13
D: -
DNA: TGTGCCAGCAGCTTAGGATGGTCACCCCTCCACTTT
CDR3: CASSLGWSPLHF

size: -
J: TRBJ2-3
V: TRBV2
D: TRBD1
DNA: TGTGCCAGCAGTTGGGACAGCCCTAACACAGATACGCAGTATTTT
CDR3: CASSWDSPNTDTQYF

size: few
J: TRBJ2-7
V: TRBV4-1
D: TRBD2
DNA: TGCGCCAGCAGCCGAGAGGTAGCGGGAACCTCCTACGAGCAGTACTTC
CDR3: CASSREVAGTSYEQYF

size: -
J: TRBJ2-1
V: TRBV5-1
D: TRBD2
DNA: TGCGCCAGCAGCTTAGCGGGAGGTTCACGCAATGAGCAGTTCTTC
CDR3: CASSLAGGSRNEQFF

size: -
J: TRBJ2-7
V: TRBV29-1
D: -
DNA: TGCAGCGTTGCTAGGGGGGGCGATAGGTACGAGCAGTACTTC
CDR3: CSVARGGDRYEQYF

size: -
J: TRBJ2-2
V: TRBV2
D: -
DNA: TGTGCCAGCAGAGAAGACCTCGGCGGGGAGCTGTTTTTT
CDR3: CASREDLGGELFF

size: few
J: TRBJ2-5
V: TRBV11-2
D: TRBD1
DNA: TGTGCCAGCACCCAGACAGGGTTTCAAGAGACCCAGTACTTC
CDR3: CASTQTGFQETQYF

size: -
J: TRBJ2-5
V: TRBV24-1
D: -
DNA: TGTGCCACCAGTGATGGGGACGCTTACGCTGAGCAGTACTTC
CDR3: CATSDGDAYAEQYF

size: few
J: TRBJ2-7
V: TRBV6-6
D: -
DNA: TGTGCCTCGGGGGCAGGCTCGGGTAACGAGCAGTACTTC
CDR3: CASGAGSGNEQYF

size: -
J: TRBJ2-1
V: TRBV24-1
D: TRBD1
DNA: TGTGCCACCAGTGACAACAGGGGGAGAGAGCAGTTCTTC
CDR3: CATSDNRGREQFF

size: -
J: TRBJ1-2
V: TRBV10-2
D: -
DNA: TGCGCCAGCGGGGAGACAGGCCCTAACTATAGCTACACCTTC
CDR3: CASGETGPNYSYTF

size: -
J: TRBJ2-5
V: TRBV3-1
D: -
DNA: TGTGCCAGCAGCCAAGATTTGCAGACCCAGTACTTC
CDR3: CASSQDLQTQYF

size: few
J: TRBJ2-7
V: TRBV10-3
D: -
DNA: TGTGCCATCAAGGCAGGGGACTTCTACGAGCAGTACTTC
CDR3: CAIKAGDFYEQYF

size: few
J: TRBJ2-3
V: TRBV20-1
D: TRBD2
DNA: TGCAGTGCTAGAGACGTGACTAGCGGGAACGCAGATACGCAGTATTTT
CDR3: CSARDVTSGNADTQYF

size: -
J: TRBJ2-3
V: TRBV29-1
D: TRBD1
DNA: TGCAGCGTTATACAGGGGAGCGATACGCAGTATTTT
CDR3: CSVIQGSDTQYF

size: -
J: TRBJ2-3
V: TRBV20-1
D: -
DNA: TGCAGTGCGGGGGGGCCCGCGGGAGATACGCAGTATTTT
CDR3: CSAGGPAGDTQYF

size: few
J: TRBJ2-7
V: TRBV6-6
D: TRBD1
DNA: TGTGCCAGCATCGACCACGGGACAGGGGGGTACGAGCAGTACTTC
CDR3: CASIDHGTGGYEQYF

size: -
J: TRBJ1-3
V: TRBV29-1
D: TRBD1
DNA: TGCAGCGTTGAGGGACAGAACGATGGAAACACCATATATTTT
CDR3: CSVEGQNDGNTIYF

size: few
J: TRBJ1-6
V: TRBV12-3/TRBV12-4
D: -
DNA: TGTGCCAGCAGTTTGGAAAGGGTGAATTCACCCCTCCACTTT
CDR3: CASSLERVNSPLHF

size: -
J: TRBJ2-5
V: TRBV2
D: -
DNA: TGTGCCAGCAACGCCAGGGGTCGAGAAGAGACCCAGTACTTC
CDR3: CASNARGREETQYF

size: -
J: TRBJ2-1
V: TRBV5-6
D: -
DNA: TGTGCCAGCAGCTTGTTCTTTGACTACTTTATTAGCTCCTACAATGAGCAGTTCTTC
CDR3: CASSLFFDYFISSYNEQFF

size: many
J: TRBJ2-7
V: TRBV12-3/TRBV12-4
D: -
DNA: TGTGCCAGCAGTGGGGTCTACGAGCAGTACTTC
CDR3: CASSGVYEQYF

size: few
J: TRBJ1-4
V: TRBV6-5
D: TRBD1
DNA: TGTGCCAGCAGTTACGGGTTCCCGGGACAGGGGCTTCGAAATGAAAAACTGTTTTTT
CDR3: CASSYGFPGQGLRNEKLFF

size: few
J: TRBJ2-6
V: TRBV29-1
D: -
DNA: TGCAGCGTGAGACCGACCACTGGGGCCAACGTCCTGACTTTC
CDR3: CSVRPTTGANVLTF

size: -
J: TRBJ2-6
V: TRBV6-5
D: -
DNA: TGTGCCAGCAGTTACGTAGGGAGCTCTGGGGCCAACGTCCTGACTTTC
CDR3: CASSYVGSSGANVLTF

size: -
J: TRBJ2-7
V: TRBV12-3/TRBV12-4
D: TRBD2
DNA: TGTGCCAGCAGTTTATTGGCTAGCGGGAGGGGGGAATCCTCCTACGAGCAGTACTTC
CDR3: CASSLLASGRGESSYEQYF

size: -
J: TRBJ2-5
V: TRBV10-3
D: -
DNA: TGTGCCATCAGGGGAGACCGGGAGACCCAGTACTTC
CDR3: CAIRGDRETQYF

size: -
J: TRBJ1-6
V: TRBV30
D: TRBD1
DNA: TGTGCCTGGAGGGGACTGACAGGGTGGAATTCACCCCTCCACTTT
CDR3: CAWRGLTGWNSPLHF

size: few
J: TRBJ2-3
V: TRBV6-1
D: TRBD2
DNA: TGTGCCAGCAGTGGGACTAGCGTGTTGGATACGCAGTATTTT
CDR3: CASSGTSVLDTQYF

size: few
J: TRBJ2-1
V: TRBV12-3/TRBV12-4
D: TRBD2
DNA: TGTGCCAGCAGTCGAGAAAGCGGGAGCTCCTACAATGAGCAGTTCTTC
CDR3: CASSRESGSSYNEQFF

size: -
J: TRBJ2-1
V: TRBV13
D: -
DNA: TGTGCCAGCAGCTTACAGCCTAGCACGTACAATGAGCAGTTCTTC
CDR3: CASSLQPSTYNEQFF

size: -
J: TRBJ2-7
V: TRBV20-1
D: -
DNA: TGCAGTGCTAGAGCAAACAGAATCTCCTACGAGCAGTACTTC
CDR3: CSARANRISYEQYF

size: many
J: TRBJ2-7
V: TRBV21-1
D: -
DNA: TGTGCCAGCACGTCGTACCGGGACAGGCAGTACTTC
CDR3: CASTSYRDRQYF

size: few
J: TRBJ2-5
V: TRBV5-1
D: -
DNA: TGTGCCAGCAGCTTATCGGGTAATCAAGAGACCCAGTACTTC
CDR3: CASSLSGNQETQYF

size: -
J: TRBJ2-7
V: TRBV2
D: -
DNA: TGTGCCAGCAGGTGGGGGCCGTCCTACGAGCAGTACTTC
CDR3: CASRWGPSYEQYF

size: -
J: TRBJ2-7
V: TRBV12-3/TRBV12-4
D: -
DNA: TGTGCCAGCAGTTTCATCGGGATCTCCTACGAGCAGTACTTC
CDR3: CASSFIGISYEQYF

size: once
J: TRBJ1-5
V: TRBV28
D: -
DNA: TGTGCCAGCAGTTTAGATAACAGGGAAAATCAGCCCCAGCATTTT
CDR3: CASSLDNRENQPQHF

size: -
J: TRBJ2-5
V: TRBV5-1
D: -
DNA: TGCGCCAGCAGCCAACGAGACCTTAGGGAGACCCAGTACTTC
CDR3: CASSQRDLRETQYF

size: many
J: TRBJ2-1
V: TRBV20-1
D: TRBD2
DNA: TGCAGTGCAAATCGACTAGCGTCCTCTCATGAGCAGTTCTTC
CDR3: CSANRLASSHEQFF

size: -
J: TRBJ2-7
V: TRBV9
D: -
DNA: TGTGCCAGCAGCGTAGCGGCTGGGAACGAGCAGTACTTC
CDR3: CASSVAAGNEQYF

size: -
J: TRBJ1-2
V: TRBV15
D: -
DNA: TGTGCCACCAGCAGAGATGGGGGGCGTGGCAGACCTTTAAACTATGGCTACACCTTC
CDR3: CATSRDGGRGRPLNYGYTF

size: -
J: TRBJ1-1
V: TRBV5-1
D: -
DNA: TGCGCCAGCAGCTTGGCGCAGGTCCAAGGGAACACTGAAGCTTTCTTT
CDR3: CASSLAQVQGNTEAFF

size: -
J: TRBJ2-1
V: TRBV9
D: TRBD2
DNA: TGTGCCAGCAGCGTAGATCCGGCGGGAGGGTACAATGAGCAGTTCTTC
CDR3: CASSVDPAGGYNEQFF